A single T cell receptor (beta chain) is shown here with its context. Its target is not known. These data are taken from a study of cytomegalovirus exposure and HLA in healthy donors. Study overall: The roughly 130 validation repertoires used the same platform as the 550 to 700 first-cohort repertoires (as reported by a later analysis). Study-wide results and limits: The investigators catalogued some 150 TCR beta chains as cytomegalovirus-associated.

The table came from immunoSEQ multiplex PCR; TCRdb's copy has only in-frame clones and leaves some out. Found here are about 150,000 clones, roughly 84% of them singletons; the top ten hold roughly 2.1%. V shed 6 bases, J shed 1 base, and the junction held 11 bases outside the gene matches. This CDR3 is 16 amino acids long. Germline values: CDR1 MNHNY, CDR2 SVGAGI (reference sequence). Sequencing was done on a sample of PBMCs. The clonotype originates from a human donor in good health. The chain recombines TRBV6-6 with TRBJ1-1; 7 positions match TRBD1. The CDR3 coding sequence is TGTGCCAGCAGCCCCAGGACAGGTTCGGCGAACACTGAAGCTTTCTTT. Protein: CASSPRTGSANTEAFF.